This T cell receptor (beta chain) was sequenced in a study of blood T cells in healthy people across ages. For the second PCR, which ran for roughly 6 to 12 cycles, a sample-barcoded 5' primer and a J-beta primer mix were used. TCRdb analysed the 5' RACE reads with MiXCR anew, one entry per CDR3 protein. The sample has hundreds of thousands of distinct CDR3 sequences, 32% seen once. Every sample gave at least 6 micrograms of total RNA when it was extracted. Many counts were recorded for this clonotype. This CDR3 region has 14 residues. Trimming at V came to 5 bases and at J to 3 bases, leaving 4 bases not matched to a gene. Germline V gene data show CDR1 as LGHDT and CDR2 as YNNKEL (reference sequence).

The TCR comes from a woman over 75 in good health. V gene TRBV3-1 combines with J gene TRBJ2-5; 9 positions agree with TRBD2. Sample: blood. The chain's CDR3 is CASSSGLAKETQYF. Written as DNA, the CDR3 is TGTGCCAGCAGCTCGGGACTAGCTAAAGAGACCCAGTACTTC.